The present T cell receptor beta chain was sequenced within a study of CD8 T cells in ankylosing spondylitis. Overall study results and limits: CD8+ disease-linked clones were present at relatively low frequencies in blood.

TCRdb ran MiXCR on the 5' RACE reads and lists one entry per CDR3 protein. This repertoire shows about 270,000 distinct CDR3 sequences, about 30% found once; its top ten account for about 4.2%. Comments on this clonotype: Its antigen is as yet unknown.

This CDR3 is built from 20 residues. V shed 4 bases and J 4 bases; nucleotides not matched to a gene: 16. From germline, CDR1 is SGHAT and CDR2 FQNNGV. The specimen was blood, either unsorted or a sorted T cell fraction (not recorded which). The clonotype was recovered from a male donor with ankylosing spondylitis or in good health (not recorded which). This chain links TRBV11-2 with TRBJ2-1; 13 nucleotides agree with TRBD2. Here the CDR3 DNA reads TGTGCCAGCAGCTACCGAAGACTAGCGGGGGGCCAGGGCCTATACAATGAGCAGTTCTTC. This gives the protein CASSYRRLAGGQGLYNEQFF.